This T cell receptor (beta chain) was observed in a study of blood T cell repertoires in COVID-19. Trimming cost V 1 base and J 2 bases; bases outside gene matches: 3. CDR1 is KGHSH, CDR2 LQKENI, per germline. CDR3 length equals 16 residues. Sequenced by immunoSEQ multiplex PCR; TCRdb stores in-frame clones only, minus some. Found here are under 400,000 clones, around 86% of them singletons; the top ten hold approximately 4.4%. Sequenced: PBMCs or T cells enriched from blood (not recorded which). The receptor was derived from a woman aged 40 to 50 with acute COVID-19. V gene TRBV18 combines with J gene TRBJ2-1; 9 nucleotides align to TRBD1. The CDR3 DNA sequence: TGTGCCAGCTCACCACGGACAGGGGTGACCTACAATGAGCAGTTCTTC. It specifies CASSPRTGVTYNEQFF.